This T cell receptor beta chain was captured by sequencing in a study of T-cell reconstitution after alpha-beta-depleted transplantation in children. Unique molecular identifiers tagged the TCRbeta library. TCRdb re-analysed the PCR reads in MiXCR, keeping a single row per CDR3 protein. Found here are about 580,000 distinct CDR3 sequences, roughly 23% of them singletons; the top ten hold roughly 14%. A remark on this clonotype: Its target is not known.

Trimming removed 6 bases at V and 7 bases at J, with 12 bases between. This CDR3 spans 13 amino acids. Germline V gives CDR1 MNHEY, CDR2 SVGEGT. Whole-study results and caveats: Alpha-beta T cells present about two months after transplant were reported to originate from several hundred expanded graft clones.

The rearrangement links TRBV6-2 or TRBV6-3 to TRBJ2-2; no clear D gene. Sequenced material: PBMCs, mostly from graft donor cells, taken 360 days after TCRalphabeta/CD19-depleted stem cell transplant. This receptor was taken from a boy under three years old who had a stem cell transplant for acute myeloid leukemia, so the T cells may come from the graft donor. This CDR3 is CASSPEPDGELFF. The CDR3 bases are TGTGCCAGCAGCCCCGAGCCGGACGGGGAGCTGTTTTTT.